The clone carrying this T cell receptor (beta chain) was seen only a few times. The antigen remains unidentified. The sample comes from a study of T cell repertoires in cytomegalovirus infection. Looked up from germline, CDR1 is LGHNA and CDR2 is YNFKEQ. The CDR3 consists of 12 residues. The ends were cut back, 0 bases at V and 7 bases at J, with 6 bases in the middle. TCRdb reprocessed the reads via MiXCR and lists one record per CDR3 protein. The sample holds approximately 400,000 distinct CDR3 sequences, roughly 30% seen once. Findings and limits, study-wide: Ex vivo, HLA-C-restricted CMV-specific TCR beta clonotypes prevailed over the rest of the response.

The sample comprised PBMCs. The receptor was isolated from a human donor in good health (CMV status not recorded). Some clones in this sample may be carry-over from other donors' samples. The chain has TRBV4-2 and TRBJ1-1; D gene unclear. In nucleotides, the CDR3 is TGTGCCAGCAGCCAAGATCAGGTTGAAGCTTTCTTT. Translated: CASSQDQVEAFF.